This T cell receptor (beta chain) was sequenced in a study of graft-versus-host responses after intestinal transplantation. Study-wide background: Once they had received anti-thymocyte globulin induction, all recipients took tacrolimus and steroids for three to four years.

The V and J ends lost 4 bases and 3 bases, in that order; junction bases with no gene match: 6. The CDR3 has 15 residues. Per germline, CDR1 SGDLS and CDR2 YYNGEE. The assay was immunoSEQ multiplex PCR, and TCRdb's table has in-frame clones only and misses some. The data show more than 80,000 clones, with roughly 91% seen just once and around 0.35% held by the top ten. Concerning this clone itself: The target antigen is unknown.

This receptor was taken from a human donor who received an intestinal transplant. This rearrangement joins TRBV9 to TRBJ2-7; 11 nucleotides align to TRBD2. The source was unstimulated CD4+ T cells sorted from spleen or lymph node cells, collected before intestinal transplant. The CDR3 sequence: CASSPRTSGYYEQYF. Written as DNA, the CDR3 is TGTGCCAGCAGCCCTCGGACTAGCGGGTACTACGAGCAGTACTTC.